Below are 30 T cell receptor beta chains sequenced from a single sample in a study of tumor-infiltrating lymphocytes in primary liver carcinoma. Synthesis of TCR beta cDNA was carried out from about 540 ng total RNA with a constant-region primer. Each TCR beta library was derived from three nested multiplex PCR rounds that employed slightly modified ARM-PCR. The first two PCR rounds used TRBV1-TRBV30 forward primers with a C-beta reverse primer, around 10 cycles each. From the multiplex PCR reads, TCRdb called clonotypes with MiXCR, one entry per CDR3 protein. Found here are about 310,000 distinct CDR3 sequences, around 50% of them singletons; the top ten hold about 17%. The researchers obtained blood RNA from unsorted whole blood and also extracted germline DNA. Sample: peripheral blood. The receptors were gathered from a woman aged 30 to 39 with primary liver carcinoma and hepatitis B virus infection.

A note on this clonotype: A junction boundary mismatches the germline segment, possibly from a read error. The rearrangement links TRBV12-3 or TRBV12-4 to TRBJ2-7; D might be TRBD2 (5 bases). The CDR3 is made up of 14 amino acids. In DNA, the CDR3 is TGTGACAGCAGTCGTTCGGGATTTACCCACGAGCAGTACTTC. Its translation is CDSSRSGFTHEQYF.

This chain connects TRBV12-3 or TRBV12-4 to TRBJ1-2, with D tentatively TRBD1 (5 bases). V lost 3 bases to trimming and J lost 8 bases, with 10 bases between them. This CDR3 spans 12 amino acids. CDR3 loop: CASSLTVAGYTF. CDR3 nucleotides: TGTGCCAGCAGTTTGACAGTGGCGGGCTACACCTTC.

Note on this clonotype: At one of its ends the junction is not consistent with the germline gene, which may arise from a read error. The CDR3 DNA sequence: TGCAACGTTGTATGGCAGGGGTTCCCCTACGAGCAGTACTTC. The encoded protein is CNVVWQGFPYEQYF. V usage is TRBV29-1 and J usage is TRBJ2-7, with D possibly TRBD1 on 6 matching bases. The germline gives CDR1 SQVTM, CDR2 ANQGSEA. The CDR3 is 14 residues long.

This chain connects TRBV5-5 to TRBJ2-7; TRBD1 matches 8 bases. The CDR3 length is 15 residues. The germline V gene encodes CDR1 SGHKS and CDR2 YYEKEE (reference sequence). Trimming cost V 0 bases and J 2 bases; bases outside gene matches: 4. CDR3 sequence: CASSLDGTGAYEQYF. CDR3 bases: TGTGCCAGCAGCTTGGACGGGACAGGAGCCTACGAGCAGTACTTC.

About this clonotype: The junction does not match germline at one end; this may be a read error. The chain recombines TRBV12-3 or TRBV12-4 with TRBJ2-5, with TRBD2 matching 7 bases. The CDR3 is made up of 17 amino acids. CDR3 sequence (DNA): TGTGCCAACAGTCCGTTACCACCGGGACGGGGGGAAGAGACCCAGTACTTC. Encoded protein: CANSPLPPGRGEETQYF.

The rearrangement joins TRBV5-4 to TRBJ2-1; D is ambiguous. V was cut by 3 bases and J by 10 bases, with 11 bases left in between. CDR1 SGHNT and CDR2 YYREEE come from the germline V gene (reference sequence). This CDR3 is built from 12 residues. CDR3 nucleotide sequence: TGTGCCAGCAGCTCGGTAGAGTCCGAGCAGTTCTTC. Its protein is CASSSVESEQFF.

This clonotype has a handful of counts. V gene TRBV5-4 combines with J gene TRBJ2-7; D remains unclear. Per germline, CDR1 SGHNT and CDR2 YYREEE (reference sequence). The ends were cut back, 4 bases at V and 4 bases at J, with 12 bases in the middle. This CDR3 is 13 amino acids long. The CDR3: CASSDAVTYEQYF. As DNA, the CDR3 is TGTGCCAGCAGCGACGCCGTAACTTACGAGCAGTACTTC.

This clonotype was recorded at least ten times. The V gene is TRBV4-3, the J gene TRBJ2-7, with a weak D call TRBD1 (6 bases). Trimming left V 2 bases short and J 3 bases short, with 8 bases between. The CDR3 totals 13 residues. The germline V gene encodes CDR1 LGHNA and CDR2 YSLEER. The DNA for the CDR3 is TGCGCCAGCAGCCAATACAGGGACTACGAGCAGTACTTC. The encoded protein is CASSQYRDYEQYF.

The V gene is TRBV19, the J gene TRBJ1-5, with 7 nucleotides matching TRBD1. Germline lookup yields CDR1 LNHDA and CDR2 SQIVND (reference sequence). V gave up 5 bases and J gave up 2 bases; unmatched junction bases: 9. The CDR3 is 16 residues long. CDR3 sequence: CASSLQGNLGNQPQHF. For the CDR3, the DNA is TGTGCCAGTAGTTTACAGGGGAATTTGGGCAATCAGCCCCAGCATTTT.

With respect to this clonotype: A much larger clone differs from this one at a single base, so this may be a read error. V and J are TRBV12-3 or TRBV12-4 and TRBJ1-5; D not certain. The CDR3 contains 12 residues. V was clipped by 2 bases and J by 9 bases, with 8 bases between them. The CDR3 DNA follows: TGTGCCAGCAGTTTAACGCCGGGGCCCCAGCATTTT. Its translation: CASSLTPGPQHF.

For this clonotype: This may arise from a read error, as a much more abundant clone is one base away. The rearrangement joins TRBV12-3 or TRBV12-4 to TRBJ2-4; D gene ambiguous. The CDR3 sequence is 14 residues long. CDR3 sequence: CASSPRGAKNIQHF. For the CDR3, the DNA is TGTGCCAGCAGTCCCCGTGGAGCCAAAAACATTCAGCACTTC.

The sample holds a few counts of this clonotype. This rearrangement joins TRBV28 to TRBJ2-1; D gene ambiguous. Trimming stripped 4 bases from V and 5 bases from J, with 21 bases between. The CDR3 is made up of 17 amino acids. The germline gives CDR1 MDHEN, CDR2 SYDVKM. CDR3 sequence (DNA): TGTGCCAGCAGTTCCCCATTCGACCCCGACTGGCACAATGAGCAGTTCTTC. This translates into CASSSPFDPDWHNEQFF. The whole variable domain, remainder taken from reference TRBV28 and TRBJ2-1, is DVKVTQSSRYLVKRTGEKVFLECVQDMDHENMFWYRQDPGLGLRLIYFSYDVKMKEKGDIPEGYSVSREKKERFSLILESASTNQTSMYLCASSSPFDPDWHNEQFFGPGTRLTVL.

This clonotype has just a few counts. The rearrangement links TRBV29-1 to TRBJ2-2, with D perhaps TRBD2 (6 bases). The ends were cut back, 5 bases at V and 5 bases at J, with 9 bases in the middle. This CDR3 has 12 amino acids. Germline CDR1 is SQVTM and CDR2 is ANQGSEA. CDR3 protein: CSVPGETGELFF. CDR3 in DNA: TGCAGCGTTCCGGGAGAGACCGGGGAGCTGTTTTTT.

This clonotype was seen a handful of times. Given a much more abundant clone one base away, this may be a read error. The gene calls are TRBV6-2 or TRBV6-3 and TRBJ2-2; D unresolved. Germline CDR1 and CDR2: MNHEY and SVGEGT. The V gene lost 4 bases and the J gene lost 7 bases, with 13 bases spanning the gap. The length of the CDR3 is 14 residues. In DNA, the CDR3 is TGTGCCAGCAGTTTGCGCAGGAGCATCGGGGAGCTGTTTTTT. Residues: CASSLRRSIGELFF.

Points on this clonotype: This may come from a read error, since a much larger clone is one base off. The chain has TRBV12-3 or TRBV12-4 and TRBJ1-2, with TRBD1 matching 11 bases. There are 15 residues in the CDR3. CDR3: CATDSPGTGGWGCTF. The CDR3 nucleotides are TGTGCCACGGACTCGCCCGGGACAGGGGGTTGGGGCTGCACCTTC.

With regard to this clonotype: This may arise from a read error, as a much more abundant clone is one base away. The chain has TRBV6-2 or TRBV6-3 and TRBJ2-1; 9 positions agree with TRBD2. The CDR3 has 11 amino acids. Germline CDR1 MNHEY, CDR2 SVGEGT. CDR3 coding DNA: TGTGCCAGCAGGTCCTCTAGCGGGAAGTCCTTC. It translates to CASRSSSGKSF.

A remark on this clonotype: Relative to the germline gene, one junction end is altered; a read error may explain this. The chain links TRBV28 to TRBJ2-2, with D perhaps assigned TRBD1 or TRBD2 (6 bases each). This CDR3 comprises 15 residues. From germline, CDR1 is MDHEN and CDR2 SYDVKM. CDR3 protein: CASTTPSGATGVLFF. The CDR3 DNA is TGTGCCAGCACCACTCCGTCGGGGGCTACCGGGGTGCTGTTTTTT. The complete variable domain, with remaining parts taken from reference TRBV28 and TRBJ2-2, reads DVKVTQSSRYLVKRTGEKVFLECVQDMDHENMFWYRQDPGLGLRLIYFSYDVKMKEKGDIPEGYSVSREKKERFSLILESASTNQTSMYLCASTTPSGATGVLFFGEGSRLTVL.

This clonotype was counted once. Since a much larger clone is just one base distant, this may be a read error. V gene TRBV6-5 combines with J gene TRBJ2-3; 8 bases are a match to TRBD2. The V and J ends lost 4 bases and 4 bases, in that order; junction bases with no gene match: 7. There are 15 residues in the CDR3. CDR1 MNHEY and CDR2 SVGAGI come from the germline V gene. CDR3 sequence reads: CASSFKASGSDTQYF. The CDR3 DNA sequence: TGTGCCAGCAGTTTCAAGGCTAGCGGGTCAGATACGCAGTATTTT.

There are a few counts of this clonotype. The V call is TRBV5-6, the J call TRBJ2-7, with 10 nucleotides matching TRBD2. This CDR3 region has 15 residues. In germline, CDR1 is SGHDT, CDR2 YYEEEE. The V gene end was trimmed by 2 bases and the J gene end by 3 bases; junction bases not matched to a gene: 5. The CDR3 bases are TGTGCCAGCAGCTTCCCAGCGGGAGGGCTCTACGAGCAGTACTTC. This translates into CASSFPAGGLYEQYF.

As for this clonotype: A read error is possible here, since a much larger clone lies one base away. J is TRBJ2-5 and V is TRBV12-3 or TRBV12-4; no reliable D call. This CDR3 has 16 amino acids. Trimming stripped 6 bases from V and 2 bases from J, with 19 bases between. CDR3 sequence reads: CASSPTLVRKQETQYF. The CDR3 DNA reads as TGTGCCAGCAGCCCTACTCTAGTTCGAAAACAAGAGACCCAGTACTTC.

This clonotype was picked up a small number of times. V usage is TRBV5-5 and J usage is TRBJ1-2; 7 bases match TRBD1. Germline V CDR1 and CDR2: SGHKS, YYEKEE (reference sequence). The CDR3 covers 16 residues. The trim removed 1 base at V and 4 bases at J, leaving 10 bases unmatched. This CDR3 is CASSLFSDRVAYGYTF. The CDR3 nucleotides read TGTGCCAGCAGCTTGTTCTCTGACAGGGTCGCCTATGGCTACACCTTC.

This chain joins TRBV4-2 and TRBJ1-1; TRBD1 matches at 8 bases. This CDR3 has 14 amino acids. The germline gives CDR1 LGHNA, CDR2 YNFKEQ. With 0 bases clipped from V and 8 bases from J, the junction kept 5 bases outside the gene matches. CDR3 sequence: CASSQDRGRVEAFF. CDR3 DNA sequence: TGTGCCAGCAGCCAAGACAGGGGGCGCGTAGAAGCTTTCTTT.

In its sample, this clonotype was seen many times. This chain links TRBV4-2 with TRBJ2-1, with a possible D match to TRBD2 (7 bases). This CDR3 comprises 14 residues. The germline V gene encodes CDR1 LGHNA and CDR2 YNFKEQ. The V end was cut by 5 bases, the J end by 9 bases, with 17 bases between. This CDR3 reads CASSGLGGGGEQFF. The CDR3 nucleotides are TGTGCCAGCAGCGGACTAGGTGGGGGCGGTGAGCAGTTCTTC.

Remarks on this clonotype: A read error may account for a junction end that differs from germline. The chain couples TRBV11-1 to TRBJ2-1, with D possibly matching TRBD1 (5 bases). Germline V gene lookup returns CDR1 SGHAT and CDR2 FQDESV (reference sequence). The CDR3 is made up of 14 amino acids. The CDR3 DNA reads as TGTGCCAGCAGCGGGATCCAGGCAAGGGGTGAGGAGTTCTTC. Translating it yields CASSGIQARGEEFF.

On this clonotype itself: Because the CDR3 is missing its conserved closing phenylalanine or tryptophan, this is likely a read error. The chain combines TRBV11-2 with TRBJ2-3, with D unresolved. Germline V lookup: CDR1 SGHAT, CDR2 FQNNGV. This CDR3 is built from 14 residues. The CDR3 here is CASSLPVSTDTQYL. CDR3 nucleotide sequence: TGCGCCAGCAGCTTACCAGTGAGCACGGATACGCAGTATCTT.

This clonotype has just a few counts. Given a much more abundant clone one base away, this may be a read error. This sequence joins TRBV6-1 and TRBJ2-4; D perhaps matches TRBD1 (5 bases). The CDR3 length is 15 residues. Germline V lookup: CDR1 MNHNS, CDR2 SASEGT. The CDR3 is CASAQGHTTNNIQYF. The CDR3 DNA sequence: TGTGCCAGCGCCCAAGGACACACGACCAACAACATTCAGTACTTC.

The chain is built from TRBV12-3 or TRBV12-4 and TRBJ2-7, with unresolved D. The CDR3 runs 14 residues. V lost 4 bases and J lost 2, with 12 bases in between. Here the CDR3 DNA reads TGTGCCAGCAGTTCAATGTTTGGGACCTACGAGCAGTACTTC. Amino acid sequence: CASSSMFGTYEQYF.

J is TRBJ2-1 and V is TRBV5-1; possibly TRBD2 for D (5 bases). V was trimmed by 0 bases and J by 5 bases, leaving 18 bases between them. Germline CDR1 is SGHRS and CDR2 is YFSETQ. The CDR3 spans 17 residues. The CDR3 DNA reads TGCGCCAGCAGCTTGGCACAGTACGGGATATCTGACAATGAGCAGTTCTTC. This sequence encodes CASSLAQYGISDNEQFF.

As for this clonotype: Since the CDR3 does not end with the conserved phenylalanine or tryptophan, this likely comes from a read error. The chain is built from TRBV29-1 and TRBJ2-5; TRBD2 might be the D (5 bases). V was cut by 3 bases and J by 4 bases, with 12 bases left in between. Germline CDR1 is SQVTM and CDR2 is ANQGSEA. This CDR3 contains 13 residues. The CDR3 spells CSVDRGGGETQYI. CDR3 in DNA: TGCAGCGTTGATCGGGGTGGTGGAGAGACCCAGTACATT.

This clonotype was recorded once. The conserved phenylalanine or tryptophan normally closing the CDR3 is absent here, so this likely arose from a read error. The chain joins TRBV11-1 to TRBJ2-1, with TRBD2 identical over 8 bases. The V gene's germline CDR1 is SGHAT and CDR2 FQDESV (reference sequence). The CDR3 spans 12 residues. Here the CDR3 reads CASGLAYSEQFL. Here the CDR3 DNA reads TGTGCCAGCGGACTAGCATACAGTGAGCAGTTCCTC.